Reported below is one T cell receptor beta chain. Germline-derived CDR1 and CDR2 are MNHEY and SMNVEV (reference sequence). This CDR3 spans 14 amino acids. V lost 6 bases to trimming and J lost 2 bases, with 11 bases between them. The sample comes from a study of T cell changes during pregnancy in multiple sclerosis. Profiling relied on immunoSEQ multiplex PCR, and the TCRdb table lists in-frame clones only, not all of them. The data contain under 50,000 clones, roughly 93% of them singletons. The sequence came from a female donor with multiple sclerosis, enrolled in a pregnancy study. The specimen comprised CD8+ T cells from peripheral blood mononuclear cells, sampled in the first trimester of pregnancy. The chain links TRBV27 to TRBJ1-5; D may be TRBD1 (6 bases). The CDR3 bases are TGTGCCAGCAGAACTACAGGGCGCAATCAGCCCCAGCATTTT. It translates to CASRTTGRNQPQHF.